These 17 T cell receptor beta chains came from one sample sequenced in a study of cytotoxic CD8 clonotypes in ibrutinib-treated CLL. Produced via immunoSEQ multiplex PCR; TCRdb's table is partial and in-frame only. The sample contains roughly 200,000 clones, approximately 68% of which appear only once. Sequencing used PBMCs, obtained after 24 months of ibrutinib treatment. Receptor source: a human donor with chronic lymphocytic leukemia.

The rearrangement joins TRBV6-5 to TRBJ2-5, with 7 bases lining up with TRBD2. CDR3 length: 15 amino acids. Trimming removed 6 bases from V and 2 bases from J; junction bases left unmatched: 9. Germline-derived CDR1 and CDR2 are MNHEY and SVGAGI. The DNA for the CDR3 is TGTGCCAGCAGGAAGTCGGGACTATCACAAGAGACCCAGTACTTC. Translated: CASRKSGLSQETQYF.

This clone was recorded a few times. The chain is built from TRBV5-4 and TRBJ1-2, with D unclear. This CDR3 is 13 amino acids long. The V end lost 9 bases, the J end lost 7 bases, and 19 bases lay between the germline ends. CDR1 is SGHNT, CDR2 YYREEE, per germline (reference sequence). The CDR3 nucleotides are TGTGCCACCTCGACCCACCAGGTGGGTGGCTACACCTTC. It yields the protein CATSTHQVGGYTF.

This clone was seen only a few times. The chain joins TRBV4-1 to TRBJ1-1, with D hard to call. V gave up 4 bases and J gave up 2 bases, with 5 bases separating them. The CDR3 is made up of 12 amino acids. Looked up from germline, CDR1 is MGHRA and CDR2 is YSYEKL. CDR3 sequence: CASSRRNTEAFF. The CDR3 DNA follows: TGCGCCAGCAGCCGAAGAAACACTGAAGCTTTCTTT.

This clone has just a few counts. V and J are TRBV19 and TRBJ1-1, with a possible D match to TRBD1 (6 bases). Looked up from germline, CDR1 is LNHDA and CDR2 is SQIVND (reference sequence). This CDR3 is 14 amino acids long. With 2 bases removed from V and 5 bases from J, the gap between germline ends came to 12 bases. In DNA form, the CDR3 reads TGTGCCAGTAGTATACAGGGGAGAGGTACTGAAGCTTTCTTT. Amino acids: CASSIQGRGTEAFF.

This clone was seen more than once but under ten times. This chain connects TRBV7-9 to TRBJ2-1, with TRBD2 identical over 12 bases. The CDR3 is made up of 17 amino acids. The V gene end was trimmed by 5 bases and the J gene end by 0 bases; junction bases not matched to a gene: 5. CDR1 is SEHNR, CDR2 FQNEAQ, per germline (reference sequence). CDR3 loop: CASSGTSGQSSYNEQFF. The CDR3 DNA is TGTGCCAGCAGCGGGACTAGCGGGCAGAGCTCCTACAATGAGCAGTTCTTC.

The chain employs TRBV7-6 and TRBJ1-1; the D is unclear. Trimming removed 5 bases at V and 2 bases at J, with 9 bases between. The germline CDR1 and CDR2 sequences are SGHVS and FNYEAQ. The CDR3 has 13 amino acids. The CDR3 protein is CASSPMANTEAFF. The DNA of the CDR3 is TGTGCCAGCAGCCCCATGGCCAACACTGAAGCTTTCTTT.

The gene calls are TRBV6-6 and TRBJ1-1; D is uncertain. The CDR3 totals 14 residues. The V end lost 6 bases, the J end lost 1 base, and 12 bases lay between the germline ends. Germline values: CDR1 MNHNY, CDR2 SVGAGI (reference sequence). The CDR3: CASRLWTTNTEAFF. CDR3 coding DNA: TGTGCCAGCAGACTTTGGACGACGAACACTGAAGCTTTCTTT.

The chain uses TRBV7-9 and TRBJ2-2; TRBD1 matches 9 bases. With V trimmed by 11 bases and J by 1 base, 5 bases remained unmatched. The germline V gene has CDR1 SEHNR and CDR2 FQNEAQ (reference sequence). The CDR3 has 14 amino acids. CDR3 loop: CAFEGQGNTGELFF. In DNA, the CDR3 is TGTGCCTTTGAGGGACAGGGGAACACCGGGGAGCTGTTTTTT. The full variable domain, completed using reference TRBV7-9 and TRBJ2-2, is DTGVSQNPRHKITKRGQNVTFRCDPISEHNRLYWYRQTLGQGPEFLTYFQNEAQLEKSRLLSDRFSAERPKGSFSTLEIQRTEQGDSAMYLCAFEGQGNTGELFFGEGSRLTVL.

The chain joins TRBV2 to TRBJ2-4, with D possibly TRBD1 on 6 matching bases. The V and J ends lost 5 bases and 7 bases respectively, with 12 bases between them. In germline, CDR1 is SNHLY, CDR2 FYNNEI. The CDR3 totals 13 residues. This CDR3 is CASSSAQGNIQYF. The CDR3 DNA follows: TGTGCCAGCAGTTCCGCGCAGGGGAACATTCAGTACTTC.

This chain joins TRBV28 and TRBJ1-5, with a tentative D call TRBD1 (5 bases). Trimming stripped 3 bases from V and 5 bases from J, with 14 bases between. CDR3 length equals 15 residues. Looked up from germline, CDR1 is MDHEN and CDR2 is SYDVKM. The CDR3 nucleotides are TGTGCCAGCAGTTTTCTCCGGGGGGGGGATCAGCCCCAGCATTTT. Amino acids: CASSFLRGGDQPQHF.

The CDR3 coding sequence is TGTGCCAGTAGTACCCGGGACTCCCAAGAGACCCAGTACTTC. This codes for CASSTRDSQETQYF. This chain uses TRBV19 with TRBJ2-5, with D tentatively TRBD2 (6 bases). Per germline, CDR1 LNHDA and CDR2 SQIVND (reference sequence). Trimming removed 4 bases from V and 1 base from J, with 10 bases in between. The CDR3 runs to 14 residues.

This clone turned up a few times. V usage is TRBV7-2 and J usage is TRBJ2-4; D is undetermined. V lost 1 base to trimming and J lost 1 base, with 14 bases between them. Germline lookup yields CDR1 SGHTA and CDR2 FQGNSA. The CDR3 has 17 amino acids. This chain's CDR3 is CASSLEGTLLAKNIQYF. CDR3 in DNA: TGTGCCAGCAGCTTAGAAGGTACACTTCTGGCCAAAAACATTCAGTACTTC.

This rearrangement joins TRBV29-1 to TRBJ2-2; no firm D call. CDR3 size: 14 residues. The germline V gene has CDR1 SQVTM and CDR2 ANQGSEA. Trimming shortened V by 6 bases and J by 1 base, and 12 bases separated the two germline ends. The CDR3 loop is CSVQTDMNTGELFF. For the CDR3, the DNA is TGCAGCGTACAGACTGACATGAACACCGGGGAGCTGTTTTTT.

The rearrangement uses TRBV18 and TRBJ1-2; D is unclear. CDR1 and CDR2 (germline): KGHSH, LQKENI. This CDR3 region has 13 residues. Trimming removed 3 bases at V and 4 bases at J, with 9 bases between. CDR3 DNA: TGTGCCAGCTCACCGGAGGCAGTCTATGGCTACACCTTC. Translation gives CASSPEAVYGYTF. The whole variable domain, filled in from reference TRBV18 and TRBJ1-2, reads NAGVMQNPRHLVRRRGQEARLRCSPMKGHSHVYWYRQLPEEGLKFMVYLQKENIIDESGMPKERFSAEFPKEGPSILRIQQVVRGDSAAYFCASSPEAVYGYTFGSGTRLTVV.

V gene TRBV7-6 combines with J gene TRBJ2-7; 7 nucleotides line up with TRBD2. V shed 5 bases and J 0 bases; nucleotides not matched to a gene: 7. CDR1 and CDR2 from the germline V gene are SGHVS and FNYEAQ. The CDR3 covers 15 residues. The CDR3 sequence: CASSPPSGISYEQYF. The CDR3 coding sequence is TGTGCCAGCAGCCCTCCTAGCGGTATCTCCTACGAGCAGTACTTC.

V gene TRBV7-2 combines with J gene TRBJ2-7; 12 bases fit TRBD2. V was clipped by 5 bases and J by 4 bases; unmatched bases: 6. The CDR3 runs 15 residues. The germline V gene encodes CDR1 SGHTA and CDR2 FQGNSA. The CDR3 region has the DNA TGTGCCAGCAGCACTGGACTAGCGGGAATGTACGAGCAGTACTTC. As protein: CASSTGLAGMYEQYF.

V gene TRBV7-2 combines with J gene TRBJ2-7; no clear D. This CDR3 is built from 15 residues. Germline V gene data show CDR1 as SGHTA and CDR2 as FQGNSA. With 1 base removed from V and 4 bases from J, the gap between germline ends came to 14 bases. The CDR3 reads CASSLGLYLPYEQYF. Written as DNA, the CDR3 is TGTGCCAGCAGCTTAGGGTTGTATCTTCCTTACGAGCAGTACTTC.